This T cell receptor beta chain appears in the sequencing data of a study of blood T cell repertoires in COVID-19. Patients of the Seattle cohort, enrolled during active infection, were followed longitudinally. In germline, CDR1 is MGHRA, CDR2 YSYEKL. The CDR3 loop spans 14 amino acids. V was cut by 4 bases and J by 4 bases, with 12 bases left in between. Clones were sequenced by immunoSEQ multiplex PCR, and TCRdb holds only the in-frame ones, with some missing. This sample has 250,000 to 350,000 clones; about 86% occur once, and the top ten carry 15% to 19%. This sequence was found in a person aged 70 to 85 with COVID-19, enrolled during active disease. Sequenced material: peripheral blood. V is TRBV4-1 and J is TRBJ2-3; tentatively, D is TRBD2 (5 bases). CDR3 loop: CASSPRLSADTQYF. CDR3 bases: TGCGCCAGCAGCCCTCGACTATCCGCAGATACGCAGTATTTT.